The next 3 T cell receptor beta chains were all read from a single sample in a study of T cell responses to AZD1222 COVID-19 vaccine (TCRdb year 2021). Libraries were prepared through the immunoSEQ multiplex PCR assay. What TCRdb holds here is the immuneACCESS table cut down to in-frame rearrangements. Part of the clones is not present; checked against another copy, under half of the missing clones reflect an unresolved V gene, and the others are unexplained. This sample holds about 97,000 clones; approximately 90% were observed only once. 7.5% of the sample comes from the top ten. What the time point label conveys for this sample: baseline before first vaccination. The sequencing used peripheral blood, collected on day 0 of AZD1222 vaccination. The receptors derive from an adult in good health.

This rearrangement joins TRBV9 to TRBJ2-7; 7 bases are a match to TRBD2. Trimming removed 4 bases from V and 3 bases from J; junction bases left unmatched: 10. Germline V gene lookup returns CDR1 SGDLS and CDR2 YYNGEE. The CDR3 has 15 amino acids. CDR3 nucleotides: TGTGCCAGCAGCCCCCGAGAGCGGGATATCTACGAGCAGTACTTC. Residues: CASSPRERDIYEQYF. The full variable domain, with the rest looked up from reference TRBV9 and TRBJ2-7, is DSGVTQTPKHLITATGQRVTLRCSPRSGDLSVYWYQQSLDQGLQFLIQYYNGEERAKGNILERFSAQQFPDLHSELNLSSLELGDSALYFCASSPRERDIYEQYFGPGTRLTVT.

The CDR3 DNA sequence: TGTGCCAGCAGTGCATCCGCCCGCACAGATACGCAGTATTTT. Its protein is CASSASARTDTQYF. The rearrangement uses TRBV27 and TRBJ2-3; D gene ambiguous. This CDR3 spans 14 amino acids. Germline CDR1 and CDR2: MNHEY and SMNVEV (reference sequence). Between the trimmed V and J ends, which lost 5 bases and 1 base, there was a span of 10 bases.

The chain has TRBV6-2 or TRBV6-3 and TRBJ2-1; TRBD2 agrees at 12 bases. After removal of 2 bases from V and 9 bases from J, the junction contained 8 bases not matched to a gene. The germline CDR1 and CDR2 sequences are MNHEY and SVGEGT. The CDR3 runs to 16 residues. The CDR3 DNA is TGTGCCAGCAGTTACCCCGGACTAGCGGGATTGAGTGAGCAGTTCTTC. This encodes CASSYPGLAGLSEQFF.